The rows below give T cell receptor beta chains drawn from one sample of a study of cytomegalovirus exposure and HLA in healthy donors. Clones were sequenced by immunoSEQ multiplex PCR, and TCRdb holds only the in-frame ones, with some missing. Of about 160,000 clones in the sample, approximately 80% are singletons; the top ten hold approximately 1.3%. The sample was PBMCs. All receptors derive from a man between 25 and 39 years old in good health and CMV-seronegative. Each CDR3 is given with its conserved first and last residue. The D gene is left open where the match is weak. Clone size is shown for a subset of rows, as once, few, many or a class of expanded clone.

TRBJ1-2	.	14	.	TRBV5-4	CASSTDTSSIGYTF
TRBJ2-7	TRBD1	13	.	TRBV30	CAWGQTGPYEQYF
TRBJ1-4	.	15	.	TRBV6-5	CASSYGGWANEKLFF
TRBJ2-4	.	14	.	TRBV9	CASSVIPSEGIQYF
TRBJ2-5	TRBD2	18	.	TRBV7-3	CASSLTSTGYGRGETQYF
TRBJ1-1	TRBD1	15	few	TRBV5-1	CASSWRDRANTEAFF
TRBJ2-7	TRBD1	16	.	TRBV5-1	CASSLLPGTANYEQYF
TRBJ2-3	TRBD2	24	.	TRBV18	CASSRLGLSGISADGTSGTDTQYF
TRBJ1-1	TRBD1	15	.	TRBV6-5	CASSYLGRGRTEAFF
TRBJ2-2	.	12	.	TRBV28	CASSLGGGELFF
TRBJ2-7	TRBD2	15	.	TRBV28	CASSLSGRERAEQYF
TRBJ2-1	.	13	.	TRBV4-2	CASSQGGRNEQFF
TRBJ1-6	.	14	few	TRBV6-4	CATTPFSYNSPLHF
TRBJ1-2	TRBD1	12	.	TRBV30	CAWGKGGHGYTF
TRBJ2-5	TRBD1	13	.	TRBV7-7	CASSSDREETQYF
TRBJ2-7	TRBD2	15	once	TRBV7-9	CASSLEAGVSYEQYF
TRBJ2-5	.	15	.	TRBV7-6	CASSLVPAGEETQYF
TRBJ2-2	.	16	.	TRBV25-1	CASSESDGRNTGELFF
TRBJ2-5	.	14	once	TRBV10-3	CALSSNAPSGAQYF
TRBJ2-5	.	14	.	TRBV11-2	CASSLGGPQETQYF
TRBJ2-7	TRBD1	16	.	TRBV28	CASSLWGQESSYEQYF
TRBJ2-1	TRBD2	17	.	TRBV4-1	CASSQPGTQRGDNEQFF
TRBJ2-2	TRBD1	15	.	TRBV25-1	CASRTGQGVTGELFF
TRBJ2-7	TRBD1	15	.	TRBV5-5	CASSLAGTGYYEQYF
TRBJ2-1	TRBD2	16	.	TRBV5-1	CASSDGLAGVSSEQFF
TRBJ2-1	TRBD2	16	few	TRBV6-1	CASSEPSGRAYNEQFF
TRBJ2-3	.	17	.	TRBV7-2	CASSYLSGRDWVDTQYF
TRBJ2-7	.	13	few	TRBV11-2	CASSPQNSYEQYF
TRBJ2-1	TRBD1	15	.	TRBV28	CASSPSGTVGNEQFF
TRBJ1-1	TRBD1	15	.	TRBV7-8	CASSKADRGNTEAFF
TRBJ1-1	.	15	.	TRBV19	CASSSFQGLNTEAFF
TRBJ1-5	.	14	.	TRBV30	CAWSVSTPNQPQHF
TRBJ1-1	.	15	once	TRBV11-2	CASSLLAGMNTEAFF
TRBJ2-7	.	15	few	TRBV10-1	CASSGDTGSSYEQYF
TRBJ1-1	.	15	.	TRBV7-8	CASSFLSGAGTEAFF
TRBJ2-7	TRBD2	15	few	TRBV4-1	CASSQVGLARNEQYF
TRBJ2-7	.	13	.	TRBV9	CASSDEASYEQYF
TRBJ2-7	.	16	few	TRBV18	CASSPGGATTSYEQYF
TRBJ2-7	TRBD2	12	.	TRBV5-1	CARPYTSGRVPF
TRBJ1-4	.	15	once	TRBV7-2	CASSLKGEGDEKLFF
TRBJ2-5	TRBD2	14	.	TRBV14	CASSPGTTASTQYF
TRBJ2-2	TRBD2	16	.	TRBV5-1	CASSPSSGENTGELFF
TRBJ1-1	.	14	.	TRBV19	CASSIRGQNTEAFF
TRBJ2-2	.	14	.	TRBV30	CAWSLGGLTGELFF
TRBJ1-1	.	13	.	TRBV6-5	CASSTNIYTEAFF